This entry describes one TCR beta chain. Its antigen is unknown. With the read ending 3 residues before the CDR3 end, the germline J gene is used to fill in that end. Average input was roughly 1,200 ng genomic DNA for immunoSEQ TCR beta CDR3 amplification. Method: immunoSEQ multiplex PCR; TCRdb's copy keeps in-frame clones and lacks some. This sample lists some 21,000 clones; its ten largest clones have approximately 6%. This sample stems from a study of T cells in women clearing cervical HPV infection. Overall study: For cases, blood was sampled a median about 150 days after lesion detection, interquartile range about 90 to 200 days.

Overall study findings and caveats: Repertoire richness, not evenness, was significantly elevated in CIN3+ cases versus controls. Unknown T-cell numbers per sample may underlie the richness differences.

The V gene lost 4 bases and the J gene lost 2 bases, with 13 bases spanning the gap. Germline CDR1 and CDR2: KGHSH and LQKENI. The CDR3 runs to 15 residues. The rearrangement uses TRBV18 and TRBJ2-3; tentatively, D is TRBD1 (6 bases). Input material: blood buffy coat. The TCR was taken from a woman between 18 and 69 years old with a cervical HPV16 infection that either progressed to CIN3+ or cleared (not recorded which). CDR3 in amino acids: CASSRVQGHTDTQYF. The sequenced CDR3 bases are TGTGCCAGCTCACGCGTGCAGGGGCACACAGATACG. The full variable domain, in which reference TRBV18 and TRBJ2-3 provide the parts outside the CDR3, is NAGVMQNPRHLVRRRGQEARLRCSPMKGHSHVYWYRQLPEEGLKFMVYLQKENIIDESGMPKERFSAEFPKEGPSILRIQQVVRGDSAAYFCASSRVQGHTDTQYFGPGTRLTVL.